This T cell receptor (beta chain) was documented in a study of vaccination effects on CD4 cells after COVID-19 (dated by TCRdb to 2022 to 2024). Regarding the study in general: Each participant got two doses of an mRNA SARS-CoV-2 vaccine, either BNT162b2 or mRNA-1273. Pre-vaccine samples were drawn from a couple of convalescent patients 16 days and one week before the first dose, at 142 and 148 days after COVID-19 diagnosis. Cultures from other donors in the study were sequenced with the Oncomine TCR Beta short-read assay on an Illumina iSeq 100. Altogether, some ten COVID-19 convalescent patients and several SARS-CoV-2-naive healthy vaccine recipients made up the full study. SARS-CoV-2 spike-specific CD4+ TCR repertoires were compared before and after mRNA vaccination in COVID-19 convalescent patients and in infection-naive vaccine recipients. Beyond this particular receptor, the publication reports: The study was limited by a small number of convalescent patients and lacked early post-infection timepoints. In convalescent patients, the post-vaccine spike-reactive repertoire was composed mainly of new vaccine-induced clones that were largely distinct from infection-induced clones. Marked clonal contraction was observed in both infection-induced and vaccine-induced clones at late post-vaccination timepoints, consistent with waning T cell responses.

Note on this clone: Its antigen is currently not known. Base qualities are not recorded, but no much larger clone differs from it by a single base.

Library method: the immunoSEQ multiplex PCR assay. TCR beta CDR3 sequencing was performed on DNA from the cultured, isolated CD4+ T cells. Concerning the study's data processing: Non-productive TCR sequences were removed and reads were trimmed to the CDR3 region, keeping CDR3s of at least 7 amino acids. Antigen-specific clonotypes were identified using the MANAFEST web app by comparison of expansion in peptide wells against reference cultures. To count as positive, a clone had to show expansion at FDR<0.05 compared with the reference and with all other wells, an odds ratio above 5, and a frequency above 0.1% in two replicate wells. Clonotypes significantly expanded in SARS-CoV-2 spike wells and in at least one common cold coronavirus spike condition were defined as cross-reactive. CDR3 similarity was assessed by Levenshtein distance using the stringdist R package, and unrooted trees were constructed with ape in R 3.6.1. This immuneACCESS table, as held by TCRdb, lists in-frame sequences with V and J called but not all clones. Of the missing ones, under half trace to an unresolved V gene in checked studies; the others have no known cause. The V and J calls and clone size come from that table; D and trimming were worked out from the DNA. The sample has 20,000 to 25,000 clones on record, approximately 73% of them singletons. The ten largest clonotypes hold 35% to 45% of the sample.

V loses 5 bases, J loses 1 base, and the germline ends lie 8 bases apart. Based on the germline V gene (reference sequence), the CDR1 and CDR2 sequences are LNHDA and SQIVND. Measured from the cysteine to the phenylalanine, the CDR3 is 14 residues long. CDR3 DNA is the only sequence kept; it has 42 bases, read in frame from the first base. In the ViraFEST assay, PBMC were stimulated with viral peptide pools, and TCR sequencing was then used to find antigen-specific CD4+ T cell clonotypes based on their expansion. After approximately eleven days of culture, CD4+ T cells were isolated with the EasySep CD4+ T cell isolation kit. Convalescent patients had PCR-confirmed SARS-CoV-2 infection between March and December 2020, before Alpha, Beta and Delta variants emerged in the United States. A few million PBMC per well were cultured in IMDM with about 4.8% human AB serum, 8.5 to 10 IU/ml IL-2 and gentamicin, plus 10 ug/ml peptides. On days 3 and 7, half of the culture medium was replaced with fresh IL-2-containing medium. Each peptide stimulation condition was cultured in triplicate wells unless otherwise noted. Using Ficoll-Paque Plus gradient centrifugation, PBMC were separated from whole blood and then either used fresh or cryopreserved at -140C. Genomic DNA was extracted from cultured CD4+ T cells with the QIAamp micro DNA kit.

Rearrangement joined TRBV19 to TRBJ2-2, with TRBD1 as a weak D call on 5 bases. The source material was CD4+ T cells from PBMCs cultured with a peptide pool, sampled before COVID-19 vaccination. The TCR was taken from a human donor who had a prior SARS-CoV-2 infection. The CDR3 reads CASSPQENTGELFF. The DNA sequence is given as TGTGCCAGTAGTCCACAGGAGAACACCGGGGAGCTGTTTTTT.